This T cell receptor beta chain emerged from a study of T cell responses to AZD1222 COVID-19 vaccine. Findings and limits, study-wide: Clonal diversity may have been underestimated, and the donors were mostly white British, with more females than males. At baseline, seropositivity was found in only a handful of AZD1222 recipients.

Profiling relied on immunoSEQ multiplex PCR, and the TCRdb table lists in-frame clones only, not all of them. Of 130,000 or so clones detected, about 93% appear once; the ten largest clones hold about 5%. About this clone itself: Its antigen is as yet unknown. This sample also contains other DNA sequences that code for the same CDR3.

This CDR3 is 11 amino acids long. V was trimmed by 5 bases and J by 2 bases, leaving 4 bases between them. Germline CDR1 reads MNHEY; CDR2 reads SVGAGI. The V and J genes are TRBV6-5 and TRBJ2-7; no firm D call. The clonotype was recovered from an adult in good health. The specimen was peripheral blood, collected on day 0 of AZD1222 vaccination. CDR3 in amino acids: CASSRAYEQYF. The CDR3 bases are TGTGCCAGCAGTCGGGCCTACGAGCAGTACTTC.